This T cell receptor beta chain was sequenced for a study of blood T cell repertoires in COVID-19. Two consecutive negative NP/OP PCR tests, clearance, or resolved symptoms defined Cohort 3 recovery. This CDR3 contains 16 residues. Germline CDR1 MNHNY, CDR2 SVGAGI (reference sequence). The germline V and J ends were trimmed by 7 bases and 2 bases, with 15 bases remaining between them. This table comes from immunoSEQ multiplex PCR, and its TCRdb copy is limited to in-frame clones, with some not included. The profile shows 250,000 to 300,000 clones, 80% to 85% of them singletons. The clonotype comes from a man aged 50 to 59 who had recovered from COVID-19. The source material was PBMCs or T cells enriched from blood (not recorded which). This chain links TRBV6-6 with TRBJ1-6, with D possibly being TRBD1 (6 bases). This chain's CDR3 is CASKDKTGTYNSPLHF. The CDR3 bases are TGTGCCAGCAAAGATAAGACAGGCACCTATAATTCACCCCTCCACTTT.